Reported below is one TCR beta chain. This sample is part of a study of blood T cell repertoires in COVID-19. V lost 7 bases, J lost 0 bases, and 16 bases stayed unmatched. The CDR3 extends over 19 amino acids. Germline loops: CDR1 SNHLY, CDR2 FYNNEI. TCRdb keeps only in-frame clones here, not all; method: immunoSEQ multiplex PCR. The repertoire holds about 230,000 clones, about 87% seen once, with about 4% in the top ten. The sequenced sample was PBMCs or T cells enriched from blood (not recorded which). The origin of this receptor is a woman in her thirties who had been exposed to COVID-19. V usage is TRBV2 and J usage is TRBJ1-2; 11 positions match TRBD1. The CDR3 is CASKGYGQGARKANYGYTF. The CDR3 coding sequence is TGTGCCAGCAAAGGATACGGACAGGGGGCCCGGAAAGCTAACTATGGCTACACCTTC.